The clone carrying this T cell receptor beta chain was seen only a few times. One entry per CDR3 protein results from TCRdb running MiXCR on the RT-PCR reads. The data contain hundreds of thousands of distinct CDR3 sequences, roughly 10% of them singletons. This sample is part of a study of response to subunit inactivated influenza vaccine. V shed 4 bases, J shed 7 bases, and the junction held 11 bases outside the gene matches. Germline CDR1 and CDR2: SGHVS and FQNEAQ. The length of the CDR3 is 16 residues. The chain links TRBV7-8 to TRBJ2-2; 8 bases fit TRBD1. This clonotype was obtained from a man aged 45-60 years who received an inactivated influenza vaccine. The specimen was PBMCs from blood, collected on the day of vaccination. Written as DNA, the CDR3 is TGTGCCAGCAGCTCGAAGGCACAGGGGGTCGGCGGGGAGCTGTTTTTT. Residues: CASSSKAQGVGGELFF. The whole variable domain, remainder taken from reference TRBV7-8 and TRBJ2-2, is GAGVSQSPRYKVAKRGQDVALRCDPISGHVSLFWYQQALGQGPEFLTYFQNEAQLDKSGLPSDRFFAERPEGSVSTLKIQRTQQEDSAVYLCASSSKAQGVGGELFFGEGSRLTVL.